Shown below are 21 T cell receptor beta chains from a single sample sequenced in a study of T-cell memory formation after mild COVID-19. One entry per CDR3 protein, called by TCRdb with MiXCR from the 5' RACE reads. In the table there are 45,000 to 65,000 distinct CDR3 sequences, over 7.5% of which are singletons. Source material: PBMCs or a T cell subset sorted from them (not recorded which). The receptors shown here come from a man aged 18 to 29 who had mild COVID-19 (a few samples of this study predate the infection). Cell type and time point are not known.

This clonotype was seen many times. This chain links TRBV6-5 with TRBJ2-7; 10 nucleotides match TRBD1. Germline values: CDR1 MNHEY, CDR2 SVGAGI. V shed 1 base and J 6 bases; nucleotides not matched to a gene: 6. The CDR3 has 15 residues. The CDR3 loop reads CASSYWDRGGGEQYF. In nucleotides, the CDR3 is TGTGCCAGCAGTTACTGGGACAGGGGTGGCGGCGAGCAGTACTTC.

The chain combines TRBV11-1 with TRBJ1-3, with D maybe TRBD1 (5 bases). The CDR3 covers 15 residues. The germline gives CDR1 SGHAT, CDR2 FQDESV (reference sequence). Trimming shortened V by 3 bases and J by 2 bases, and 11 bases separated the two germline ends. The DNA of the CDR3 is TGTGCCAGCAGCTTGGGATTGACAGCTGGAAACACCATATATTTT. Translation gives CASSLGLTAGNTIYF.

This clonotype is termed medium-sized. V gene TRBV12-3 or TRBV12-4 combines with J gene TRBJ2-7; 7 nucleotides match TRBD1. Trimming cost V 6 bases and J 3 bases; bases outside gene matches: 17. The CDR3 loop spans 17 amino acids. CDR3 nucleotides: TGTGCCAGCAGGCCTAACCGACAGGGTGTAGGGGACTACGAGCAGTACTTC. It yields the protein CASRPNRQGVGDYEQYF.

This clonotype came up a few times. The rearrangement joins TRBV7-2 to TRBJ1-5; the D gene is possibly TRBD1 (5 bases). The V and J ends lost 1 base and 7 bases respectively, with 11 bases between them. Germline V gives CDR1 SGHTA, CDR2 FQGNSA. The CDR3 covers 14 residues. For the CDR3, the DNA is TGTGCCAGCAGCTTAGGGAACGGGGGGCAGCCCCAGCATTTT. It yields the protein CASSLGNGGQPQHF. The whole variable domain, remainder taken from reference TRBV7-2 and TRBJ1-5, is GAGVSQSPSNKVTEKGKDVELRCDPISGHTALYWYRQSLGQGLEFLIYFQGNSAPDKSGLPSDRFSAERTGGSVSTLTIQRTQQEDSAVYLCASSLGNGGQPQHFGDGTRLSIL.

The rearrangement joins TRBV5-1 to TRBJ1-1; D gene unclear. This CDR3 spans 14 amino acids. Germline loops: CDR1 SGHRS, CDR2 YFSETQ. V lost 7 bases to trimming and J lost 4 bases, with 17 bases between them. CDR3 amino acids: CASDLISPSTEAFF. DNA of the CDR3: TGCGCCAGCGATCTCATAAGTCCCAGCACTGAAGCTTTCTTT. Full variable domain (rest looked up from reference TRBV5-1 and TRBJ1-1): KAGVTQTPRYLIKTRGQQVTLSCSPISGHRSVSWYQQTPGQGLQFLFEYFSETQRNKGNFPGRFSGRQFSNSRSEMNVSTLELGDSALYLCASDLISPSTEAFFGQGTRLTVV.

The sample holds a few counts of this clonotype. The chain combines TRBV5-1 with TRBJ2-3; no reliable D call. Per the germline V gene, CDR1 is SGHRS and CDR2 is YFSETQ. The V end was cut by 0 bases, the J end by 7 bases, with 12 bases between. The CDR3 contains 14 residues. Here the CDR3 DNA reads TGCGCCAGCAGCTTGGGGGTGTCAAAGAATACGCAGTATTTT. It codes for CASSLGVSKNTQYF.

This clonotype was counted many times. The chain has TRBV20-1 and TRBJ2-3; D could derive from TRBD1 or TRBD2 (5 bases each). Trimming took 3 bases from V and 1 from J, leaving 11 bases between them. The CDR3 has 14 residues. The germline V gene has CDR1 DFQATT and CDR2 SNEGSKA (reference sequence). The DNA of the CDR3 is TGCAGTGCTAGTAGGGACCTTCGCACAGATACGCAGTATTTT. It specifies CSASRDLRTDTQYF.

This clonotype was counted many times. The chain has TRBV7-3 and TRBJ1-2; a weak D match, TRBD1 (5 bases). There are 13 residues in the CDR3. Germline CDR1 and CDR2: SGHTA and FQGTGA. V was shortened by 6 bases and J by 3 bases, with 11 bases between the two germline ends. This CDR3 is CASRRGLDYGYTF. The CDR3 region has the DNA TGTGCCAGCAGACGGGGCTTAGACTATGGCTACACCTTC. Using reference TRBV7-3 and TRBJ1-2 for the parts outside the CDR3, the full variable domain is GAGVSQTPSNKVTEKGKYVELRCDPISGHTALYWYRQSLGQGPEFLIYFQGTGAADDSGLPNDRFFAVRPEGSVSTLKIQRTERGDSAVYLCASRRGLDYGYTFGSGTRLTVV.

This clonotype was counted between two and nine times. This chain connects TRBV3-1 to TRBJ1-1; no definite D call. CDR1 and CDR2 from the germline V gene are LGHDT and YNNKEL (reference sequence). The germline V and J ends were trimmed by 4 bases and 2 bases, with 14 bases remaining between them. The CDR3 runs 15 residues. The CDR3 reads CASSPGFGFNTEAFF. The CDR3 DNA follows: TGTGCCAGCAGCCCTGGATTTGGATTTAACACTGAAGCTTTCTTT.

This clonotype has just a few counts. V and J are TRBV29-1 and TRBJ2-3; a possible D gene is TRBD2 (6 bases). V was cut by 3 bases and J by 1 base, with 11 bases left in between. Germline CDR1 SQVTM, CDR2 ANQGSEA. The CDR3 covers 14 residues. Written as DNA, the CDR3 is TGCAGCGTTGACGGCGGGGAAGGCACAGATACGCAGTATTTT. Protein sequence: CSVDGGEGTDTQYF.

This clonotype was counted many times. The chain carries TRBV7-2 and TRBJ1-1, with a weak D call TRBD1 (6 bases). From germline, CDR1 is SGHTA and CDR2 FQGNSA. There are 15 residues in the CDR3. V was clipped by 5 bases and J by 1 base, with 14 bases between them. The CDR3 DNA reads as TGTGCCAGCAGCCTAAAACAGGGCAGGAACACTGAAGCTTTCTTT. Translation gives CASSLKQGRNTEAFF. Together with reference TRBV7-2 and TRBJ1-1, the CDR3 gives the full variable domain: GAGVSQSPSNKVTEKGKDVELRCDPISGHTALYWYRQSLGQGLEFLIYFQGNSAPDKSGLPSDRFSAERTGGSVSTLTIQRTQQEDSAVYLCASSLKQGRNTEAFFGQGTRLTVV.

This sequence joins TRBV6-1 and TRBJ1-5, with a weak D call TRBD1 (5 bases). The germline gives CDR1 MNHNS, CDR2 SASEGT. V was shortened by 4 bases and J by 4 bases, with 17 bases between the two germline ends. This CDR3 spans 16 amino acids. CDR3 region: CASSATTGVRNQPQHF. The CDR3 DNA follows: TGTGCCAGCAGTGCTACAACAGGAGTTAGGAATCAGCCCCAGCATTTT.

This clonotype occurred many times. The chain carries TRBV18 and TRBJ1-1, with a possible D match to TRBD1 (6 bases). This CDR3 contains 13 residues. Germline assignment: CDR1 KGHSH and CDR2 LQKENI. V dropped 3 bases and J dropped 1 base, with 6 bases sitting between them. The CDR3 sequence: CASSPGQNTEAFF. CDR3 coding DNA: TGTGCCAGCTCACCGGGACAGAACACTGAAGCTTTCTTT.

This clonotype appeared many times. CDR3 region: CASSPRGGGTYEQYF. CDR3 sequence (DNA): TGTGCCAGCTCTCCTCGGGGAGGGGGAACCTACGAGCAGTACTTC. This sequence joins TRBV18 and TRBJ2-7, with a weak D call TRBD2 (7 bases). The CDR3 totals 15 residues. V lost 6 bases and J lost 2, with 17 bases in between. CDR1 is KGHSH, CDR2 LQKENI, per germline.

This clonotype was counted many times. The V gene is TRBV12-3 or TRBV12-4, the J gene TRBJ2-6, with 7 nucleotides matching TRBD1. The ends lost 6 bases at V and 2 bases at J; junction bases unmatched: 4. This CDR3 spans 15 amino acids. Here the CDR3 DNA reads TGTGCCAGCAGGCAAGGGACAGCTGGGGCCAACGTCCTGACTTTC. It yields the protein CASRQGTAGANVLTF.

The genes are TRBV5-4 and TRBJ2-3; 11 bases align to TRBD2. The germline CDR1 and CDR2 sequences are SGHNT and YYREEE (reference sequence). Germline trimming cut 1 base from V and 2 bases from J; bases unmatched to any gene: 3. The CDR3 is 16 residues long. CDR3 nucleotide sequence: TGTGCCAGCAGCTTGTTAGCGGGGGGGAACACAGATACGCAGTATTTT. Amino acids: CASSLLAGGNTDTQYF.

With regard to this clonotype: One end of the junction fails to match germline, which may point to a read error. V usage is TRBV6-2 or TRBV6-3 and J usage is TRBJ2-5; weak D call: TRBD2 (7 bases). Germline V gene data show CDR1 as MNHEY and CDR2 as SVGEGT. This CDR3 contains 15 residues. As DNA, the CDR3 is TGTGCCAGCACTTTACAGGGAGGGTCCCAAGGGACCCAGTACTTC. Protein sequence: CASTLQGGSQGTQYF.

This clonotype has just a few counts. J is TRBJ2-7 and V is TRBV11-2; 7 positions match TRBD2. This CDR3 is 15 amino acids long. The germline gives CDR1 SGHAT, CDR2 FQNNGV. V trimming: 5 bases; J trimming: 0 bases; junction bases outside the gene matches: 7. The CDR3 loop reads CASSPAGFGSYEQYF. Here the CDR3 DNA reads TGTGCCAGCAGCCCAGCGGGATTTGGCTCCTACGAGCAGTACTTC.

This clonotype is termed medium-sized (0.01 to 0.1%). V is TRBV5-1 and J is TRBJ1-2, with no clear D. From germline, CDR1 is SGHRS and CDR2 YFSETQ. The CDR3 loop spans 14 amino acids. Trimming stripped 0 bases from V and 2 bases from J, with 8 bases between. CDR3 region: CASSLGPGNYGYTF. The CDR3 coding sequence is TGCGCCAGCAGCTTGGGGCCAGGCAACTATGGCTACACCTTC.

This clonotype was found a few times. The chain couples TRBV9 to TRBJ2-7; no firm D call. Trimming cost V 2 bases and J 2 bases, with 14 bases left between them. The CDR3 is 15 residues long. Per the germline V gene, CDR1 is SGDLS and CDR2 is YYNGEE. The CDR3 DNA reads as TGTGCCAGCAGCGTTGACCCAGCTCCGGCCTACGAGCAGTACTTC. It translates to CASSVDPAPAYEQYF.

The chain employs TRBV20-1 and TRBJ2-7, with 15 bases that match TRBD2. Losses at the gene ends were 3 bases for V and 4 bases for J; bases not matched to a gene: 7. The CDR3 length is 16 residues. The germline V gene encodes CDR1 DFQATT and CDR2 SNEGSKA (reference sequence). Written as DNA, the CDR3 is TGCAGTGCTAGCCCGGGACTAGCGGGGGGTTTTTACGAGCAGTACGTC. Its protein is CSASPGLAGGFYEQYV.